One and the same sample provided the 27 T cell receptor beta chains below, sequenced in a study of T cell responses to AZD1222 COVID-19 vaccine. Libraries were prepared by immunoSEQ multiplex PCR; TCRdb keeps only in-frame clonotypes and omits some of them. Among roughly 110,000 clones, 75% to 90% were seen once, and the ten largest hold about 5.4%. Material: peripheral blood, obtained on day 0 of AZD1222 vaccination. The origin of the receptors is an adult in good health.

This rearrangement joins TRBV6-5 to TRBJ1-2; perhaps TRBD1 as D (5 bases). The CDR3 is made up of 15 amino acids. Trimming took off 7 bases at V and 7 bases at J, with 22 bases between the two ends. CDR1 is MNHEY, CDR2 SVGAGI, per germline. CDR3 region: CASMPQGALSGGYTF. The DNA for the CDR3 is TGTGCCAGCATGCCTCAGGGTGCATTATCGGGTGGCTACACCTTC.

The chain recombines TRBV18 with TRBJ1-1, with D possibly matching TRBD1 (6 bases). CDR1 and CDR2 (germline): KGHSH, LQKENI. CDR3 length equals 13 residues. V lost 3 bases and J lost 7, with 12 bases in between. CDR3 loop: CASSPADSGEAFF. CDR3 DNA sequence: TGTGCCAGCTCACCGGCGGACAGCGGTGAAGCTTTCTTT.

This clone was seen once. V is TRBV5-4 and J is TRBJ2-3; 8 nucleotides match TRBD1. J was trimmed by 4 bases and V by 5 bases; bases with no gene match: 12. The length of the CDR3 is 16 residues. Germline CDR1 reads SGHNT; CDR2 reads YYREEE (reference sequence). The CDR3, as DNA: TGTGCCAGCAGTTCAGGGGGCGCTCAATTGGCAGATACGCAGTATTTT. Encoded protein: CASSSGGAQLADTQYF.

The rearrangement joins TRBV6-6 to TRBJ2-7; D might be TRBD1 (5 bases). Germline-derived CDR1 and CDR2 are MNHNY and SVGAGI (reference sequence). The germline V and J ends were trimmed by 2 bases and 0 bases, with 8 bases remaining between them. The CDR3 consists of 14 residues. The CDR3 nucleotides are TGTGCCAGCAGTTACGGCAGGGACTCCTACGAGCAGTACTTC. This codes for CASSYGRDSYEQYF.

The chain couples TRBV6-5 to TRBJ1-5; 7 bases are a match to TRBD1. The CDR3 has 15 amino acids. With 0 bases clipped from V and 4 bases from J, the junction kept 3 bases outside the gene matches. Germline V CDR1 and CDR2: MNHEY, SVGAGI. The CDR3 DNA is TGTGCCAGCAGTTACTCAACAGGGGTAAATCAGCCCCAGCATTTT. It codes for CASSYSTGVNQPQHF.

The chain employs TRBV6-5 and TRBJ1-2; D is perhaps TRBD1 (6 bases). V lost 7 bases to trimming and J lost 8 bases, with 20 bases between them. This CDR3 is built from 14 residues. Germline CDR1 MNHEY, CDR2 SVGAGI. DNA for the CDR3: TGTGCCAGCACCCGATTAGGGGGGCGAGGCGGCTACACCTTC. Translation: CASTRLGGRGGYTF.

The count of this clone is one. This chain links TRBV7-2 with TRBJ2-3; D unresolved. The V gene's germline CDR1 is SGHTA and CDR2 FQGNSA. The CDR3 has 12 residues. V lost 6 bases, J lost 4 bases, and 8 bases lay in between. This CDR3 is CASRPAADTQYF. The CDR3 nucleotides are TGTGCCAGCAGGCCGGCTGCAGATACGCAGTATTTT.

This chain joins TRBV4-1 and TRBJ2-1, with D possibly being TRBD2 (6 bases). Germline V gene data show CDR1 as MGHRA and CDR2 as YSYEKL. The V and J ends lost 2 bases and 2 bases respectively, with 10 bases between them. The CDR3 runs to 15 residues. The CDR3 sequence: CASSQLATPYNEQFF. CDR3 sequence (DNA): TGCGCCAGCAGCCAACTAGCGACGCCCTACAATGAGCAGTTCTTC.

The V gene is TRBV7-2, the J gene TRBJ2-7, with TRBD1 as a possible D gene (6 bases). The V end lost 8 bases, the J end lost 2 bases, and 19 bases lay between the germline ends. The CDR3 sequence is 15 residues long. From germline, CDR1 is SGHTA and CDR2 FQGNSA. CDR3 amino acids: CASVSGDPITYEQYF. For the CDR3, the DNA is TGTGCCAGCGTTTCAGGGGACCCCATTACCTACGAGCAGTACTTC.

The CDR3 nucleotides are TGCAGTGCTAGTGGCGGGACCTCTCTAGAAGTATACAATGAGCAGTTCTTC. Its protein product is CSASGGTSLEVYNEQFF. The chain links TRBV20-1 to TRBJ2-1, with D possibly TRBD2 on 6 matching bases. The V gene lost 3 bases and the J gene lost 4 bases, with 22 bases spanning the gap. Germline V CDR1 and CDR2: DFQATT, SNEGSKA (reference sequence). The CDR3 is 17 amino acids.

The chain carries TRBV6-5 and TRBJ1-2, with D perhaps matching TRBD1 (6 bases). The CDR3 spans 14 residues. Per germline, CDR1 MNHEY and CDR2 SVGAGI. The V gene lost 7 bases and the J gene lost 3 bases, with 15 bases spanning the gap. In nucleotides, the CDR3 is TGTGCCAGCACCCCATGGGCAGGGGACTATGGCTACACCTTC. This codes for CASTPWAGDYGYTF.

The chain combines TRBV28 with TRBJ1-5; D may be TRBD1 (5 bases). CDR1 and CDR2 (germline): MDHEN, SYDVKM. V gave up 6 bases and J gave up 6 bases, with 15 bases separating them. The CDR3 runs 14 residues. This chain's CDR3 is CASRRGEGFQPQHF. The CDR3 DNA is TGTGCCAGCAGGAGGGGCGAGGGTTTTCAGCCCCAGCATTTT.

The chain is built from TRBV13 and TRBJ1-2; D is perhaps TRBD1 (5 bases). Germline CDR1 reads PRHDT; CDR2 reads FYEKMQ (reference sequence). Trimming took 4 bases from V and 4 from J, leaving 13 bases between them. CDR3 size: 14 residues. CDR3 sequence (DNA): TGTGCCAGCAGCTCCCAGATGGGGGGCTATGGCTACACCTTC. This gives the protein CASSSQMGGYGYTF.

This clone occurred a few times. The J gene is TRBJ2-5, the V gene TRBV11-2; possibly TRBD1 for D (5 bases). V lost 4 bases, J lost 4 bases, and 16 bases lay in between. CDR3 size: 15 residues. CDR1 and CDR2 from the germline V gene are SGHAT and FQNNGV. DNA for the CDR3: TGTGCCAGCAGCTCCTCGTCCACAGGTCCAGAGACCCAGTACTTC. As protein: CASSSSSTGPETQYF. Full variable domain (rest looked up from reference TRBV11-2 and TRBJ2-5): EAGVAQSPRYKIIEKRQSVAFWCNPISGHATLYWYQQILGQGPKLLIQFQNNGVVDDSQLPKDRFSAERLKGVDSTLKIQPAKLEDSAVYLCASSSSSTGPETQYFGPGTRLLVL.

V usage is TRBV19 and J usage is TRBJ2-7; 8 nucleotides agree with TRBD2. The CDR3 has 14 residues. V dropped 1 base and J dropped 4; count of bases not matched to a gene: 3. In germline, CDR1 is LNHDA, CDR2 SQIVND (reference sequence). CDR3 nucleotides: TGTGCCAGTAGTATAGCTGGACTAGCTTACGAGCAGTACTTC. Translation: CASSIAGLAYEQYF.

This clone has a single count. The chain combines TRBV27 with TRBJ2-7; D remains ambiguous. The CDR3 has 10 amino acids. Trimming shortened V by 6 bases and J by 5 bases, and 5 bases separated the two germline ends. Germline V CDR1 and CDR2: MNHEY, SMNVEV (reference sequence). The CDR3 region has the DNA TGTGCCAGCAGACCGGACGAGCAGTACTTC. Its protein product is CASRPDEQYF.

The chain joins TRBV6-2 or TRBV6-3 to TRBJ1-4; D gene ambiguous. The CDR3 loop spans 16 amino acids. V gave up 4 bases and J gave up 3 bases, with 15 bases separating them. From germline, CDR1 is MNHEY and CDR2 SVGEGT. The CDR3 loop is CASSFPGSGSNEKLFF. DNA for the CDR3: TGTGCCAGCAGTTTCCCAGGAAGCGGCTCTAATGAAAAACTGTTTTTT.

This clone showed up just once. The chain combines TRBV24-1 with TRBJ1-2; D unresolved. This CDR3 contains 12 residues. Germline V CDR1 and CDR2: KGHDR, SFDVKD. The V end was cut by 7 bases, the J end by 1 base, with 6 bases between. The chain's CDR3 is CATSQNNYGYTF. The CDR3 coding sequence is TGTGCCACCAGCCAAAATAACTATGGCTACACCTTC.

The rearrangement joins TRBV18 to TRBJ1-3; D is ambiguous. CDR3 size: 17 residues. From germline, CDR1 is KGHSH and CDR2 LQKENI. V was trimmed by 6 bases and J by 0 bases, leaving 18 bases between them. The DNA for the CDR3 is TGTGCCAGCTCGCCTAGGACGGACTTTCTCTCTGGAAACACCATATATTTT. It translates to CASSPRTDFLSGNTIYF.

The chain employs TRBV30 and TRBJ1-3; D is undetermined. This CDR3 spans 13 amino acids. Germline CDR1 GTSNPN, CDR2 SVGIG (reference sequence). The V and J ends lost 1 base and 2 bases respectively, with 6 bases between them. The CDR3 loop reads CAWSGSTGNTIYF. The CDR3 DNA reads TGTGCCTGGAGTGGGAGCACTGGAAACACCATATATTTT. The full variable domain, completed using reference TRBV30 and TRBJ1-3, is SQTIHQWPATLVQPVGSPLSLECTVEGTSNPNLYWYRQAAGRGLQLLFYSVGIGQISSEVPQNLSASRPQDRQFILSSKKLLLSDSGFYLCAWSGSTGNTIYFGEGSWLTVV.

This clone was picked up one time. This chain joins TRBV19 and TRBJ2-1; D gene uncertain. The CDR3 is made up of 11 amino acids. Between the trimmed V and J ends, which lost 4 bases and 4 bases, there was a span of 2 bases. Germline CDR1 and CDR2: LNHDA and SQIVND (reference sequence). The CDR3 reads CASSTYNEQFF. The CDR3 DNA reads as TGTGCCAGTAGTACATACAATGAGCAGTTCTTC.

This chain joins TRBV20-1 and TRBJ2-3; 8 nucleotides match TRBD1. The V gene's germline CDR1 is DFQATT and CDR2 SNEGSKA (reference sequence). Losses at the gene ends were 5 bases for V and 14 bases for J; bases not matched to a gene: 12. The CDR3 contains 12 residues. The CDR3 DNA is TGCAGTGCTCGTGGACAGGGAAATCCTCTGTATTTT. Its protein product is CSARGQGNPLYF.

The chain carries TRBV5-8 and TRBJ1-1; no reliable D call. The V and J ends lost 2 bases and 4 bases respectively, with 6 bases between them. Germline values: CDR1 SGHTS, CDR2 YDEGEE. CDR3 size: 12 residues. CDR3 region: CASSFGVTEAFF. CDR3 coding DNA: TGTGCCAGCAGCTTCGGAGTCACTGAAGCTTTCTTT.

The chain couples TRBV7-8 to TRBJ1-6; 8 bases agree with TRBD1. V lost 5 bases, J lost 10 bases, and 10 bases stayed unmatched. The V gene's germline CDR1 is SGHVS and CDR2 FQNEAQ. The CDR3 totals 15 residues. The CDR3 bases are TGTGCCAGCAGCGTCGGACAGGGCGTTTCGTCACCCCTCCACTTT. It specifies CASSVGQGVSSPLHF.

This clone was counted a single time. CDR3 region: CASSEVRLPNGELFF. In DNA form, the CDR3 reads TGTGCCAGCAGTGAAGTACGACTCCCTAACGGGGAGCTGTTTTTT. The chain recombines TRBV2 with TRBJ2-2; no clear D gene. Between the trimmed V and J ends, which lost 1 base and 7 bases, there was a span of 13 bases. CDR1 and CDR2 from the germline V gene are SNHLY and FYNNEI. CDR3 length equals 15 residues.

The chain links TRBV27 to TRBJ1-5; 9 bases line up with TRBD1. V shed 5 bases and J 4 bases; nucleotides not matched to a gene: 6. CDR3 length: 15 residues. Germline values: CDR1 MNHEY, CDR2 SMNVEV (reference sequence). CDR3 DNA sequence: TGTGCCAGCAGTATGGGGACAGGGAATAATCAGCCCCAGCATTTT. Its protein product is CASSMGTGNNQPQHF.

The chain joins TRBV7-8 to TRBJ2-1; D call uncertain. This CDR3 is 13 amino acids long. V lost 6 bases and J lost 12, with 18 bases in between. The germline V gene encodes CDR1 SGHVS and CDR2 FQNEAQ. For the CDR3, the DNA is TGTGCCAGCAGTTCACCCCTCATACCGTCGCAGTTCTTC. It codes for CASSSPLIPSQFF.